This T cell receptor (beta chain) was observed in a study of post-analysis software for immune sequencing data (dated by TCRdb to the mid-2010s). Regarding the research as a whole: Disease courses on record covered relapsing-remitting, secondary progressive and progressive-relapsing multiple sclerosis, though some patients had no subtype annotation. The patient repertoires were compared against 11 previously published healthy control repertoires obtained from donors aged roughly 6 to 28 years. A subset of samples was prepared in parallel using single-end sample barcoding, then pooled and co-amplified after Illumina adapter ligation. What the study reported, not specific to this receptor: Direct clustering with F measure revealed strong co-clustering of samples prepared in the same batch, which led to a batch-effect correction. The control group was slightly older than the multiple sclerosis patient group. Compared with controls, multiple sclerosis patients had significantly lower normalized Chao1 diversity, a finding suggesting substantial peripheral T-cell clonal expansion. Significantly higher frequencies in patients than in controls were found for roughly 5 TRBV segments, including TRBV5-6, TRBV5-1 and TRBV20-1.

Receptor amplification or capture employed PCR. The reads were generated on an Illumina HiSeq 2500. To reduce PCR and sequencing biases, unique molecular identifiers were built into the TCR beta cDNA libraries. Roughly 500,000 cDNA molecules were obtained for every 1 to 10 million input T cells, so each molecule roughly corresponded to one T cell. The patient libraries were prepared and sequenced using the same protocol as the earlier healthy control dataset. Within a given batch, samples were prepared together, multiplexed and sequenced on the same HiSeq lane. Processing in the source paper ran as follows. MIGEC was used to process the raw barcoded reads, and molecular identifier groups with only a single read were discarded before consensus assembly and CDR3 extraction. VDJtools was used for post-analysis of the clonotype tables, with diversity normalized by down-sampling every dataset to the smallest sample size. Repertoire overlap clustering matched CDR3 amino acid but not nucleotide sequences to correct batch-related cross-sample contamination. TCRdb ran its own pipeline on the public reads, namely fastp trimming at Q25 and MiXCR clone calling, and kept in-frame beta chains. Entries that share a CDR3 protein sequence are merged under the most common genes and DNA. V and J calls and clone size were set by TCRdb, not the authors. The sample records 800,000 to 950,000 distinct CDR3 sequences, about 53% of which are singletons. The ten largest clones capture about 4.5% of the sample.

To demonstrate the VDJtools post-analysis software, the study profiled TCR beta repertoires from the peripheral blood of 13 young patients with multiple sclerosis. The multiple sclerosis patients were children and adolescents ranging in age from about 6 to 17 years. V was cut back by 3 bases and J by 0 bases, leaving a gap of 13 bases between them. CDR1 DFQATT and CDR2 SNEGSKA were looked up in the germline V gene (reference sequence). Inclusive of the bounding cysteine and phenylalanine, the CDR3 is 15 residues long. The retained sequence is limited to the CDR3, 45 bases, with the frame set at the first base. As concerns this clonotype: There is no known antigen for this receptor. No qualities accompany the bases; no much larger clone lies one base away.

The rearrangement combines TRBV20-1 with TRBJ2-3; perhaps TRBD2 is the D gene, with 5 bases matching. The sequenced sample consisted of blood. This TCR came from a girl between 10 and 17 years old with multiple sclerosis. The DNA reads TGCAGTGCTAGCTTACCGGGATCTAGCACAGATACGCAGTATTTT. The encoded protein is CSASLPGSSTDTQYF.